This entry is about one T cell receptor (beta chain). Its target is not known. The data originate from a study of cytomegalovirus exposure and HLA in healthy donors. Study-level points and caveats: A highly shared variant cluster was judged a likely technical artifact. A later analysis revealed that TCR association rates differed between HLA loci, peaking at DRB1 and bottoming out at HLA-C. When analyzed later, a missense DCLRE1C variant was found to be linked to TCR beta V- and J-gene trimming.

Trimming removed 4 bases from V and 5 bases from J, with 13 bases in between. The germline V gene encodes CDR1 SGHRS and CDR2 YFSETQ. The CDR3 sequence is 13 residues long. Primers: 60 Vbeta forward and 13 Jbeta reverse. The protocol was immunoSEQ multiplex PCR, while the TCRdb copy is restricted to in-frame clones and leaves out a portion. This sample has fewer than 200,000 clones, with around 82% found just once. This sequence joins TRBV5-1 and TRBJ2-7; tentatively, D is TRBD2 (5 bases). The receptor was derived from a male donor in good health and CMV-seronegative. Sequencing was carried out using PBMCs. The CDR3, as DNA: TGCGCCAGCAGCGAGTCCGGGGATCACGAGCAGTACTTC. Its translation: CASSESGDHEQYF.